These T cell receptor beta chains were read from a single sample in a study of blood T cell repertoires in COVID-19. Sequencing used immunoSEQ multiplex PCR; TCRdb keeps in-frame clones, though not all of them. The table includes 130,000 or so clones, around 83% detected once. Input material: PBMCs or T cells enriched from blood (not recorded which). The receptor set was obtained from a man aged 50 to 59 who had recovered from COVID-19. The CDR3 runs from the conserved cysteine through the conserved F or W. A D gene is named only where the DNA matches it firmly. Clone size is given for some rows only: seen once, a few or many times, or a class if the clone is expanded.

TRBJ1-5	.	few	TRBV6-2/TRBV6-3	CASSYAGTNQPQHF	TGTGCCAGCAGTTACGCGGGTACCAATCAGCCCCAGCATTTT
TRBJ2-5	TRBD2	once	TRBV7-3	CASSPLAGGPIETQYF	TGTGCCAGCAGCCCTCTAGCGGGGGGGCCGATAGAGACCCAGTACTTC
TRBJ2-2	TRBD2	many	TRBV6-4	CASSDGGVELNTGELFF	TGTGCCAGCAGTGACGGGGGGGTCGAACTAAACACCGGGGAGCTGTTTTTT
TRBJ2-5	.	.	TRBV11-1	CASSFAGSQETQYF	TGTGCCAGCAGCTTCGCGGGAAGCCAAGAGACCCAGTACTTC
TRBJ1-2	.	.	TRBV24-1	CATSYQDSLRRGYTF	TGTGCCACCAGTTATCAGGACAGCCTGAGACGGGGCTACACCTTC
TRBJ2-3	.	.	TRBV24-1	CATAGDTDTQYF	TGTGCCACGGCAGGGGACACAGATACGCAGTATTTT
TRBJ1-2	.	.	TRBV5-8	CAGSAGGFGTF	TGTGCCGGGTCGGCGGGCGGGTTCGGCACCTTC
TRBJ1-1	.	.	TRBV30	CAWSPLAGNTEAFF	TGTGCCTGGAGTCCCCTAGCTGGGAACACTGAAGCTTTCTTT
TRBJ2-3	TRBD2	.	TRBV9	CASSEGLAGLRADTQYF	TGTGCCAGCAGCGAGGGACTAGCGGGACTCAGGGCAGATACGCAGTATTTT
TRBJ1-6	TRBD1	.	TRBV19	CASSISPRGLSPLHF	TGTGCCAGTAGTATCTCCCCCAGGGGGCTCTCACCCCTCCACTTT
TRBJ2-5	TRBD2	.	TRBV5-6	CASSSIAGGQETQYF	TGTGCCAGCAGCTCAATAGCGGGGGGCCAAGAGACCCAGTACTTC
TRBJ2-7	TRBD2	.	TRBV4-2	CASSLQTSGTYYEQYF	TGTGCCAGCAGCCTGCAGACTAGCGGGACCTACTACGAGCAGTACTTC
TRBJ2-3	.	.	TRBV6-5	CASSYTRGTDTQYF	TGTGCCAGCAGTTATACCCGGGGCACAGATACGCAGTATTTT
TRBJ1-2	.	.	TRBV12-3/TRBV12-4	CASSPGQNYGYTF	TGTGCCAGCAGCCCCGGACAGAACTATGGCTACACCTTC
TRBJ2-1	.	.	TRBV4-3	CASSQGGLWVSSYNEQFF	TGCGCCAGCAGCCAAGGGGGCCTCTGGGTGAGCTCCTACAATGAGCAGTTCTTC
TRBJ1-6	TRBD1	.	TRBV7-9	CASSYLRTGIMGNSPLHF	TGTGCCAGCAGCTATCTTCGGACAGGAATCATGGGTAATTCACCCCTCCACTTT
TRBJ1-3	.	.	TRBV5-1	CASSTGLSGNTIYF	TGCGCCAGCAGCACTGGACTATCTGGAAACACCATATATTTT
TRBJ1-1	TRBD1	.	TRBV2	CASIWDREHTEAFF	TGTGCCAGCATTTGGGACAGGGAACACACTGAAGCTTTCTTT
TRBJ2-1	TRBD1	.	TRBV7-2	CASSLDRGKYNEQFF	TGTGCCAGCAGCCTCGACAGGGGAAAGTACAATGAGCAGTTCTTC
TRBJ2-1	TRBD1	.	TRBV28	CASSLGQASGNEQFF	TGTGCCAGCAGTTTAGGACAGGCCTCGGGGAATGAGCAGTTCTTC
TRBJ2-7	.	.	TRBV7-9	CASSLGGGSSYEQYF	TGTGCCAGCAGCTTAGGCGGGGGCAGCTCCTACGAGCAGTACTTC
TRBJ2-2	.	.	TRBV10-3	CAISESTANTGELFF	TGTGCCATCAGTGAGTCGACAGCGAACACCGGGGAGCTGTTTTTT
TRBJ2-7	TRBD1	once	TRBV7-9	CASSQPGQKFYEQYF	TGTGCCAGCAGTCAACCGGGACAGAAATTCTACGAGCAGTACTTC
TRBJ1-1	.	few	TRBV9	CASSSRLNTEAFF	TGTGCCAGCAGTTCGAGATTGAACACTGAAGCTTTCTTT
TRBJ1-2	TRBD1	.	TRBV15	CATTQDRVPGYTF	TGTGCCACCACTCAGGACAGGGTACCCGGCTACACCTTC
TRBJ1-1	.	once	TRBV12-3/TRBV12-4	CASRRTAQAFF	TGTGCCAGCAGGAGGACAGCGCAAGCTTTCTTT
TRBJ2-7	.	few	TRBV6-5	CASSYSRSPDYEQYF	TGTGCCAGCAGTTACTCGAGGTCCCCCGACTACGAGCAGTACTTC
TRBJ1-6	TRBD1	.	TRBV28	CANAQGNSPLHF	TGTGCCAACGCACAGGGGAATTCACCCCTCCACTTT
TRBJ2-1	.	.	TRBV28	CASSLSGGGGEQFF	TGTGCCAGCAGTTTAAGCGGAGGAGGTGGTGAGCAGTTCTTC
TRBJ1-5	TRBD1	.	TRBV19	CASNQDRGDQPQHF	TGTGCCAGTAACCAGGACAGGGGAGACCAGCCCCAGCATTTT
TRBJ1-6	TRBD1	.	TRBV5-4	CASSRTGEHSPLHF	TGTGCCAGCAGCAGGACAGGGGAGCATTCACCCCTCCACTTT
TRBJ2-3	TRBD2	few	TRBV4-3	CASSQDVPPSGGTDTQYF	TGCGCCAGCAGCCAAGATGTACCCCCTAGCGGGGGGACAGATACGCAGTATTTT
TRBJ2-2	.	.	TRBV9	CASSLTGANTGELFF	TGTGCCAGCAGCTTGACAGGCGCGAACACCGGGGAGCTGTTTTTT
TRBJ1-1	TRBD1	.	TRBV19	CASTTGQGLWDTEAFF	TGTGCCAGTACCACGGGACAGGGGCTTTGGGACACTGAAGCTTTCTTT
TRBJ1-1	.	few	TRBV7-9	CASSLDGGEAFF	TGTGCCAGCAGCTTAGACGGAGGAGAAGCTTTCTTT
TRBJ1-1	.	.	TRBV14	CASSHPGANTEAFF	TGTGCCAGCAGCCACCCCGGAGCGAACACTGAAGCTTTCTTT
TRBJ1-5	TRBD1	.	TRBV5-1	CASRAGTGPQPQHF	TGCGCCAGCAGGGCAGGGACAGGACCACAGCCCCAGCATTTT
TRBJ2-2	TRBD2	.	TRBV5-6	CASSDLGEGSGELFF	TGTGCCAGCAGTGACCTTGGGGAGGGCAGCGGGGAGCTGTTTTTT
TRBJ1-1	.	.	TRBV12-3/TRBV12-4	CASSPRVNTEAFF	TGTGCCAGCAGTCCAAGAGTGAACACTGAAGCTTTCTTT
TRBJ1-4	TRBD1	once	TRBV9	CASSGTGLNSEKLFF	TGTGCCAGCAGCGGGACAGGGTTAAATAGTGAAAAACTGTTTTTT
TRBJ2-1	TRBD1	.	TRBV2	CASIGTGDNEQFF	TGTGCCAGCATTGGGACAGGAGACAATGAGCAGTTCTTC
TRBJ2-2	.	.	TRBV15	CATSREQLAGITGELFF	TGTGCCACCAGCAGAGAGCAACTGGCGGGGATCACCGGGGAGCTGTTTTTT
TRBJ1-2	.	once	TRBV5-5	CASSSNIGGYGYTF	TGTGCCAGCAGCTCCAATATAGGGGGATATGGCTACACCTTC
TRBJ2-5	.	.	TRBV7-9	CASSLISGEGTQYF	TGTGCCAGCAGCTTAATCTCTGGAGAAGGGACCCAGTACTTC
TRBJ2-2	.	.	TRBV4-1	CASSHPQGRNTGELFF	TGCGCCAGCAGCCACCCTCAGGGGAGAAACACCGGGGAGCTGTTTTTT
TRBJ2-5	.	.	TRBV7-3	CASSNRQGRVQETQYF	TGTGCCAGCAGCAACAGACAGGGGAGGGTTCAAGAGACCCAGTACTTC
TRBJ2-7	.	once	TRBV7-6	CASSFSDSTYEQYF	TGTGCCAGCAGCTTTTCAGACAGCACCTACGAGCAGTACTTC
TRBJ1-1	.	few	TRBV5-6	CASSLGAPREAFF	TGTGCCAGCAGCTTGGGGGCCCCAAGGGAGGCTTTCTTT
TRBJ1-1	TRBD1	.	TRBV18	CASSPTEGQGNTEAFF	TGTGCCAGCTCACCCACCGAGGGACAGGGGAACACTGAAGCTTTCTTT
TRBJ1-5	TRBD1	.	TRBV7-6	CASSLVYRGYHQPQHF	TGTGCCAGCAGCTTAGTGTACAGGGGTTATCATCAGCCCCAGCATTTT
TRBJ2-5	TRBD2	.	TRBV2	CASRAGGPGAQYF	TGTGCCAGCAGAGCGGGGGGCCCTGGGGCCCAGTACTTC
TRBJ1-2	.	.	TRBV30	CAWSSPGDKGGYTF	TGTGCCTGGAGTAGCCCTGGGGACAAAGGCGGCTACACCTTC
TRBJ1-2	.	.	TRBV21-1	CASSKTDRDYGYTF	TGTGCCAGCAGCAAGACGGACAGGGACTATGGCTACACCTTC
TRBJ1-5	TRBD1	once	TRBV3-1/TRBV3-2	CASSRTGQSNQPQHF	TGTGCCAGCAGCCGGACAGGGCAGAGCAATCAGCCCCAGCATTTT